Presented here are 14 T cell receptor beta chains from one specimen sequenced in a study of Ad26.COV2.S vaccination and SARS-CoV-2 variants. Stated treatment: some 20 received Ad26.COV2.S at low or high dose, single or two shots; about 5 received placebo; per-sample allocation not given. Collection of samples fell on day 63 after the first vaccine or placebo injection. TCRdb's table, derived via immunoSEQ multiplex PCR, lists solely in-frame clones and lacks some. The repertoire holds some 450,000 clones, with around 90% as singletons. The sample consisted of peripheral blood, taken in a trial of Ad26.COV2.S vaccine versus placebo. Receptors originate from a person between 18 and 65 years old who received the Ad26.COV2.S COVID-19 vaccine or a placebo.

This clone was recorded only once. The sample has other DNA sequences that encode this CDR3 too. The chain recombines TRBV6-2 or TRBV6-3 with TRBJ2-7; no reliable D call. V lost 3 bases, J lost 2 bases, and 2 bases lay in between. The CDR3 has 11 residues. Per germline, CDR1 MNHEY and CDR2 SVGEGT. The CDR3 region has the DNA TGTGCCAGCAGTTATGCCTACGAGCAGTACTTC. This codes for CASSYAYEQYF.

V usage is TRBV4-1 and J usage is TRBJ2-3; D may be TRBD2 (5 bases). Germline V lookup: CDR1 MGHRA, CDR2 YSYEKL. V dropped 0 bases and J dropped 0 bases, with 7 bases sitting between them. The CDR3 covers 15 residues. The CDR3 region is CASSQERASTDTQYF. For the CDR3, the DNA is TGCGCCAGCAGCCAAGAGCGGGCTAGCACAGATACGCAGTATTTT.

V usage is TRBV5-1 and J usage is TRBJ1-2; D remains ambiguous. The CDR3 spans 13 residues. CDR1 is SGHRS and CDR2 is YFSETQ in the germline V gene. V shed 5 bases and J shed 8 bases, with 16 bases lying between them. CDR3 bases: TGCGCCAGCAGTTCTGACCGCGAAGGGGGCTACACCTTC. Translation gives CASSSDREGGYTF. Together with reference TRBV5-1 and TRBJ1-2, the CDR3 gives the full variable domain: KAGVTQTPRYLIKTRGQQVTLSCSPISGHRSVSWYQQTPGQGLQFLFEYFSETQRNKGNFPGRFSGRQFSNSRSEMNVSTLELGDSALYLCASSSDREGGYTFGSGTRLTVV.

A word on this clone: Distinct nucleotide sequences in the sample also encode this CDR3. The V call is TRBV6-1, the J call TRBJ2-5; no clear D. Germline V gives CDR1 MNHNS, CDR2 SASEGT. The CDR3 is 11 residues long. The V and J ends lost 1 base and 4 bases respectively, with 1 base between them. The CDR3 loop is CASSEGETQYF. For the CDR3, the DNA is TGTGCCAGCAGTGAAGGAGAGACCCAGTACTTC.

The V call is TRBV27, the J call TRBJ2-1; D is possibly TRBD2 (5 bases). Trimming took 8 bases from V and 1 from J, leaving 12 bases between them. The CDR3 runs 14 residues. CDR1 MNHEY and CDR2 SMNVEV come from the germline V gene (reference sequence). The DNA for the CDR3 is TGTGCCAGCCGATCTACTAGATCCTACAATGAGCAGTTCTTC. Amino acids: CASRSTRSYNEQFF.

This rearrangement joins TRBV6-5 to TRBJ2-5; unclear D gene. Germline loops: CDR1 MNHEY, CDR2 SVGAGI. The V end was cut by 6 bases, the J end by 1 base, with 9 bases between. There are 13 residues in the CDR3. CDR3 DNA sequence: TGTGCCAGCAGCCTGGACCTCCAAGAGACCCAGTACTTC. Translation gives CASSLDLQETQYF.

The chain uses TRBV29-1 and TRBJ1-2, with no clear D. Per the germline V gene, CDR1 is SQVTM and CDR2 is ANQGSEA. This CDR3 contains 11 residues. V lost 0 bases to trimming and J lost 6 bases, with 5 bases between them. The CDR3: CSVEDQNGYTF. The CDR3 DNA reads TGCAGCGTTGAAGACCAGAATGGCTACACCTTC. Combining the CDR3 with reference TRBV29-1 and TRBJ1-2 gives the whole variable domain SAVISQKPSRDICQRGTSLTIQCQVDSQVTMMFWYRQQPGQSLTLIATANQGSEATYESGFVIDKFPISRPNLTFSTLTVSNMSPEDSSIYLCSVEDQNGYTFGSGTRLTVV.

A word on this clone: Other DNA sequences in this sample translate to the same CDR3. The rearrangement joins TRBV7-9 to TRBJ2-1; tentatively, D is TRBD2 (5 bases). V lost 1 base, J lost 2 bases, and 9 bases lay in between. This CDR3 comprises 15 residues. CDR1 is SEHNR and CDR2 is FQNEAQ in the germline V gene (reference sequence). CDR3: CASSLDRGPYNEQFF. In nucleotides, the CDR3 is TGTGCCAGCAGCTTAGATCGCGGGCCCTACAATGAGCAGTTCTTC.

The sample holds one count of this clone. The chain has TRBV7-6 and TRBJ2-2, with a weak D call TRBD1 (6 bases). Looked up from germline, CDR1 is SGHVS and CDR2 is FNYEAQ. Trimming cost V 6 bases and J 7 bases, with 9 bases left between them. There are 12 residues in the CDR3. CDR3 sequence (DNA): TGTGCCAGCAGTCACAGGGTCGGGGAGCTGTTTTTT. Translating gives CASSHRVGELFF.

The genes are TRBV6-2 or TRBV6-3 and TRBJ2-1; 12 bases align to TRBD2. This CDR3 region has 15 residues. V lost 6 bases, J lost 8 bases, and 8 bases stayed unmatched. CDR1 MNHEY and CDR2 SVGEGT come from the germline V gene. This CDR3 is CASSLATSGSYEQFF. CDR3 DNA: TGTGCCAGCAGCTTAGCGACTAGCGGGAGTTATGAGCAGTTCTTC.

The V and J genes are TRBV10-3 and TRBJ1-1, with D uncertain. The ends were cut back, 2 bases at V and 6 bases at J, with 10 bases in the middle. The CDR3 loop spans 13 amino acids. Germline lookup yields CDR1 ENHRY and CDR2 SYGVKD. CDR3 sequence: CAISETREAEAFF. The CDR3 DNA reads as TGTGCCATCAGTGAGACCAGAGAGGCTGAAGCTTTCTTT.

The V call is TRBV19, the J call TRBJ1-5; D unresolved. There are 13 residues in the CDR3. Germline-derived CDR1 and CDR2 are LNHDA and SQIVND (reference sequence). As DNA, the CDR3 is TGTGCTGTGGGGTGGCAGGCTAATCAGCCCCAGCATTTT. Translation: CAVGWQANQPQHF.

This chain connects TRBV5-6 to TRBJ1-2; perhaps TRBD1 as D (6 bases). Germline-derived CDR1 and CDR2 are SGHDT and YYEEEE. The CDR3 consists of 11 residues. V lost 2 bases and J 8 bases, leaving 7 bases between the germline ends. CDR3 in amino acids: CASSFRGGYTF. The CDR3 coding sequence is TGTGCCAGCAGCTTCAGGGGCGGCTACACCTTC.

The chain carries TRBV15 and TRBJ2-7; D is undetermined. Germline V gives CDR1 LNHNV, CDR2 YYDKDF (reference sequence). The V and J ends lost 0 bases and 3 bases respectively, with 9 bases between them. The CDR3 runs 14 residues. The CDR3, as DNA: TGTGCCACCAGCAGAGAACAGTTATACTACGAGCAGTACTTC. As protein: CATSREQLYYEQYF.